A single sample gave rise to the 17 T cell receptor beta chains below, sequenced in a study of blood T cell repertoires in COVID-19. Repertoires were generated with immunoSEQ multiplex PCR, while TCRdb's copy carries only in-frame clones and drops some. The repertoire includes around 94,000 clones, 91% of them detected once, and around 4% sits in the top ten. The sample comprised peripheral blood. These receptors came from a man between 18 and 35 years old with acute or convalescent COVID-19.

The chain couples TRBV7-9 to TRBJ1-3; 8 positions agree with TRBD1. This CDR3 comprises 17 residues. Per germline, CDR1 SEHNR and CDR2 FQNEAQ (reference sequence). The trim removed 5 bases at V and 1 base at J, leaving 10 bases unmatched. This chain's CDR3 is CASSLLTGDRSGNTIYF. In DNA, the CDR3 is TGTGCCAGCAGCCTTCTCACGGGGGACAGGTCTGGAAACACCATATATTTT. Full variable domain (missing parts from reference TRBV7-9 and TRBJ1-3): DTGVSQNPRHKITKRGQNVTFRCDPISEHNRLYWYRQTLGQGPEFLTYFQNEAQLEKSRLLSDRFSAERPKGSFSTLEIQRTEQGDSAMYLCASSLLTGDRSGNTIYFGEGSWLTVV.

The gene calls are TRBV27 and TRBJ1-1; 10 positions agree with TRBD1. The CDR3 sequence is 13 residues long. Per germline, CDR1 MNHEY and CDR2 SMNVEV (reference sequence). The J segment lost 1 base and the V segment lost 8 bases, leaving 1 base of the junction unmatched. The CDR3 bases are TGTGCCAGCGGGACAGGGGCGAACACTGAAGCTTTCTTT. Its translation is CASGTGANTEAFF.

This rearrangement joins TRBV30 to TRBJ1-5; D might be TRBD1 (6 bases). The CDR3 covers 13 residues. V was clipped by 4 bases and J by 1 base, with 8 bases between them. Germline CDR1 and CDR2: GTSNPN and SVGIG (reference sequence). The CDR3 reads CAWNQGSNQPQHF. The CDR3 bases are TGTGCCTGGAACCAGGGGAGCAATCAGCCCCAGCATTTT. Variable domain in full (rest from reference TRBV30 and TRBJ1-5): SQTIHQWPATLVQPVGSPLSLECTVEGTSNPNLYWYRQAAGRGLQLLFYSVGIGQISSEVPQNLSASRPQDRQFILSSKKLLLSDSGFYLCAWNQGSNQPQHFGDGTRLSIL.

The chain links TRBV6-1 to TRBJ1-3; tentative D call: TRBD1 (6 bases). Per the germline V gene, CDR1 is MNHNS and CDR2 is SASEGT. Trimming took 0 bases from V and 5 from J, leaving 14 bases between them. The CDR3 is 16 amino acids. The CDR3 here is CASSEAPTGLRNTIYF. For the CDR3, the DNA is TGTGCCAGCAGTGAAGCCCCTACAGGGTTAAGAAACACCATATATTTT.

The gene calls are TRBV6-1 and TRBJ2-1; 7 bases match TRBD2. The J segment lost 10 bases and the V segment lost 2 bases, leaving 2 bases of the junction unmatched. This CDR3 has 12 amino acids. Germline V gene data show CDR1 as MNHNS and CDR2 as SASEGT. The chain's CDR3 is CASSERGEEQFF. The CDR3 DNA reads as TGTGCCAGCAGTGAACGGGGGGAAGAGCAGTTCTTC.

The chain employs TRBV12-5 and TRBJ2-5; maybe TRBD2 (6 bases). CDR1 is LGHNT, CDR2 FRNRAP, per germline. The CDR3 sequence is 13 residues long. The V gene lost 11 bases and the J gene lost 1 base, with 14 bases spanning the gap. CDR3 loop: CACSRGLQETQYF. CDR3 DNA sequence: TGTGCTTGTTCTCGGGGACTCCAAGAGACCCAGTACTTC.

This chain joins TRBV4-1 and TRBJ1-2; 12 bases match TRBD1. This CDR3 has 20 amino acids. CDR1 MGHRA and CDR2 YSYEKL come from the germline V gene. After removal of 0 bases from V and 3 bases from J, the junction contained 14 bases not matched to a gene. CDR3 residues: CASSQDLEGQGAKGHYGYTF. CDR3 coding DNA: TGCGCCAGCAGCCAAGATCTCGAGGGACAGGGGGCGAAGGGTCACTATGGCTACACCTTC.

Concerning this clone itself: Other DNA sequences from this sample encode an identical CDR3 as well. The chain recombines TRBV5-1 with TRBJ2-7, with TRBD2 identical over 7 bases. J lost 3 bases, V lost 1 base, and 7 bases had no gene match. CDR1 is SGHRS, CDR2 YFSETQ, per germline. The CDR3 spans 15 residues. The CDR3 DNA reads as TGCGCCAGCAGCTTGACGGCGGGGGTAAGCTACGAGCAGTACTTC. Residues: CASSLTAGVSYEQYF. The whole variable domain, filled in from reference TRBV5-1 and TRBJ2-7, reads KAGVTQTPRYLIKTRGQQVTLSCSPISGHRSVSWYQQTPGQGLQFLFEYFSETQRNKGNFPGRFSGRQFSNSRSEMNVSTLELGDSALYLCASSLTAGVSYEQYFGPGTRLTVT.

This chain uses TRBV6-5 with TRBJ1-5, with 7 nucleotides matching TRBD1. Losses at the gene ends were 6 bases for V and 1 base for J; bases not matched to a gene: 6. The germline V gene encodes CDR1 MNHEY and CDR2 SVGAGI. The CDR3 contains 15 residues. This CDR3 reads CASRVTGSSNQPQHF. Here the CDR3 DNA reads TGTGCCAGCAGGGTGACAGGGTCAAGCAATCAGCCCCAGCATTTT.

This chain joins TRBV19 and TRBJ2-7; TRBD1 matches at 10 bases. There are 15 residues in the CDR3. The germline gives CDR1 LNHDA, CDR2 SQIVND (reference sequence). V lost 4 bases and J lost 3; bases outside the gene matches: 6. DNA for the CDR3: TGTGCCAGTAGTACCGGGACAGGGGCCCTCTACGAGCAGTACTTC. As protein: CASSTGTGALYEQYF.

The rearrangement links TRBV5-4 to TRBJ1-2, with D unresolved. The CDR3 is 12 residues long. Germline V lookup: CDR1 SGHNT, CDR2 YYREEE (reference sequence). The ends were cut back, 2 bases at V and 12 bases at J, with 14 bases in the middle. The CDR3 DNA follows: TGTGCCAGCAGCTTACTTGGGGAGTTCCACACCTTC. This encodes CASSLLGEFHTF.

The V gene is TRBV7-9, the J gene TRBJ2-1, with D tentatively TRBD2 (6 bases). V was shortened by 5 bases and J by 0 bases, with 14 bases between the two germline ends. The CDR3 sequence is 16 residues long. Germline V gene lookup returns CDR1 SEHNR and CDR2 FQNEAQ (reference sequence). CDR3 in DNA: TGTGCCAGCAGCCCTAATAGCGGCAGCTCCTACAATGAGCAGTTCTTC. Translation: CASSPNSGSSYNEQFF.

The chain employs TRBV11-3 and TRBJ2-7, with D perhaps TRBD1 (5 bases). The CDR3 has 13 amino acids. The V end lost 0 bases, the J end lost 7 bases, and 10 bases lay between the germline ends. Germline V gene sequence: CDR1 SGHNT, CDR2 YENEEA. In DNA form, the CDR3 reads TGTGCCAGCAGCTTAGATCAGGGAAGGGAGCAGTACTTC. Translated: CASSLDQGREQYF.

The chain couples TRBV19 to TRBJ1-1; 9 nucleotides match TRBD1. V gave up 1 base and J gave up 4 bases; unmatched junction bases: 10. The CDR3 totals 17 residues. The germline V gene has CDR1 LNHDA and CDR2 SQIVND (reference sequence). In nucleotides, the CDR3 is TGTGCCAGTAGTATAGGTGGACAGGGGCGGGTCGGCACTGAAGCTTTCTTT. It encodes CASSIGGQGRVGTEAFF.

The chain combines TRBV11-2 with TRBJ1-6; D call uncertain. This CDR3 has 16 residues. In germline, CDR1 is SGHAT, CDR2 FQNNGV. V lost 3 bases to trimming and J lost 0 bases, with 9 bases between them. CDR3 coding DNA: TGTGCCAGCAGCTTGATTACGGGCTCCTATAATTCACCCCTCCACTTT. It specifies CASSLITGSYNSPLHF. Combining the CDR3 with reference TRBV11-2 and TRBJ1-6 gives the whole variable domain EAGVAQSPRYKIIEKRQSVAFWCNPISGHATLYWYQQILGQGPKLLIQFQNNGVVDDSQLPKDRFSAERLKGVDSTLKIQPAKLEDSAVYLCASSLITGSYNSPLHFGNGTRLTVT.

The rearrangement joins TRBV7-7 to TRBJ1-1; no clear D. The CDR3 runs to 15 residues. Germline loops: CDR1 SSHAT, CDR2 FNYEAQ (reference sequence). Trimming took 3 bases from V and 5 from J, leaving 16 bases between them. The DNA of the CDR3 is TGTGCCAGCAGCTTCCATCGGGAGGGTGGGACTGAAGCTTTCTTT. This gives the protein CASSFHREGGTEAFF.

As regards this clone: The CDR3 ends on some other residue instead of the conserved phenylalanine or tryptophan, so this is likely a read error. No DNA is shown, since the ends of the CDR3 on it are uncertain; the CDR3 is the one TCRdb lists. The chain employs TRBV19 and TRBJ2-7; TRBD1 reflects the table's D call only, with no check against the DNA. Per the germline V gene, CDR1 is LNHDA and CDR2 is SQIVND (reference sequence). Both ends counted, the CDR3 spans 11 residues. The CDR3: CASSITRTGKN.